The next 16 T cell receptor beta chains were all read from a single sample in a study of T cells in localized non-small cell lung cancer. Here immunoSEQ multiplex PCR was the method, and the copy in TCRdb shows in-frame clones only, minus some. In the table there are approximately 35,000 clones, less than 95% of which are singletons. The input for sequencing was peripheral blood mononuclear cells, taken before any cancer treatment. The receptors were gathered from a female donor older than 55 with stage II lung adenocarcinoma.

This chain connects TRBV30 to TRBJ1-2; D not resolved. Trimming took 1 base from V and 5 from J, leaving 14 bases between them. This CDR3 comprises 14 residues. CDR1 is GTSNPN and CDR2 is SVGIG in the germline V gene (reference sequence). CDR3 sequence reads: CAWSEAGRLYGYTF. CDR3 bases: TGTGCCTGGAGTGAGGCAGGACGCCTTTATGGCTACACCTTC.

This chain joins TRBV5-4 and TRBJ1-5; D is possibly TRBD1 (5 bases). Trimming removed 3 bases at V and 5 bases at J, with 9 bases between. Germline V gene lookup returns CDR1 SGHNT and CDR2 YYREEE (reference sequence). The CDR3 spans 13 residues. CDR3 sequence (DNA): TGTGCCAGCAGCTCTAGCAGGGATCAGCCCCAGCATTTT. Amino acids: CASSSSRDQPQHF.

V and J are TRBV12-5 and TRBJ1-5; D is undetermined. Trimming removed 0 bases at V and 2 bases at J, with 11 bases between. The germline V gene has CDR1 LGHNT and CDR2 FRNRAP. There are 16 residues in the CDR3. CDR3 residues: CASGLVMDLRNQPQHF. The CDR3 DNA follows: TGTGCTAGTGGTTTGGTCATGGACCTACGCAATCAGCCCCAGCATTTT.

The chain couples TRBV5-1 to TRBJ1-4, with a possible D match to TRBD1 (6 bases). V shed 4 bases and J shed 7 bases, with 17 bases lying between them. The CDR3 is 15 residues long. Germline values: CDR1 SGHRS, CDR2 YFSETQ. CDR3 in DNA: TGCGCCAGCAGCGACACAGGGCAAGGGGGTGAAAAACTGTTTTTT. Its translation: CASSDTGQGGEKLFF.

The rearrangement links TRBV9 to TRBJ2-7, with D possibly matching TRBD2 (6 bases). CDR1 is SGDLS, CDR2 YYNGEE, per germline. This CDR3 has 15 amino acids. V was trimmed by 0 bases and J by 5 bases, leaving 15 bases between them. The CDR3 here is CASSVAYGRDDEQYF. As DNA, the CDR3 is TGTGCCAGCAGCGTAGCCTACGGGAGAGACGACGAGCAGTACTTC.

The chain carries TRBV6-1 and TRBJ2-3, with unresolved D. The CDR3 runs 13 residues. Per the germline V gene, CDR1 is MNHNS and CDR2 is SASEGT. With 4 bases removed from V and 2 bases from J, the gap between germline ends came to 7 bases. As DNA, the CDR3 is TGTGCCAGCAGTGTTACGCACACAGATACGCAGTATTTT. Translation gives CASSVTHTDTQYF.

The CDR3 region has the DNA TGTGCCAGCAGCACCCCCTTACTAGGCTCCTACGAGCAGTACTTC. It encodes CASSTPLLGSYEQYF. The V gene is TRBV21-1, the J gene TRBJ2-7; TRBD2 was called by the table and not checked on the DNA. TRBV21-1 is designated a pseudogene. The CDR3 extends over 15 amino acids.

This clone showed up just once. V gene TRBV28 combines with J gene TRBJ2-7, with 10 bases lining up with TRBD1. The CDR3 totals 15 residues. V lost 6 bases and J lost 2; bases outside the gene matches: 7. The germline V gene encodes CDR1 MDHEN and CDR2 SYDVKM. CDR3 region: CASSLGTGVAYEQYF. As DNA, the CDR3 is TGTGCCAGCAGCCTCGGGACAGGGGTAGCCTACGAGCAGTACTTC.

This sequence joins TRBV7-2 and TRBJ2-1; TRBD2 is a possible D gene (6 bases). This CDR3 region has 17 residues. Germline lookup yields CDR1 SGHTA and CDR2 FQGNSA. Trimming pared 4 bases from V and 0 bases from J, leaving 16 bases between. The CDR3 sequence is CASSSLSGATSYNEQFF. CDR3 coding DNA: TGTGCCAGCAGCTCTCTTTCGGGAGCTACCTCCTACAATGAGCAGTTCTTC.

The gene calls are TRBV27 and TRBJ2-2; D not certain. The CDR3 covers 15 residues. The germline V and J ends were trimmed by 2 bases and 0 bases, with 7 bases remaining between them. The germline V gene encodes CDR1 MNHEY and CDR2 SMNVEV (reference sequence). This chain's CDR3 is CASSLGGTNTGELFF. As DNA, the CDR3 is TGTGCCAGCAGTTTAGGCGGAACGAACACCGGGGAGCTGTTTTTT.

This clone was counted only a few times. The chain joins TRBV5-4 to TRBJ1-2; the D gene is possibly TRBD1 (6 bases). The germline V gene encodes CDR1 SGHNT and CDR2 YYREEE (reference sequence). The CDR3 is made up of 15 amino acids. The V end lost 0 bases, the J end lost 2 bases, and 11 bases lay between the germline ends. CDR3 DNA: TGTGCCAGCAGCTTGGGGAAAGGGGGGAACTATGGCTACACCTTC. It encodes CASSLGKGGNYGYTF.

The chain has TRBV9 and TRBJ2-2, with 8 bases that match TRBD2. Trimming took 0 bases from V and 7 from J; bases not matched to a gene: 8. The CDR3 has 16 residues. The germline V gene has CDR1 SGDLS and CDR2 YYNGEE. CDR3 DNA sequence: TGTGCCAGCAGCGTAGGCAGCGGGGGAACATACGGGGAGCTGTTTTTT. Translating it yields CASSVGSGGTYGELFF.

The rearrangement uses TRBV10-1 and TRBJ2-7; the D gene is possibly TRBD1 (5 bases). The CDR3 has 14 amino acids. V lost 0 bases and J 3 bases, leaving 9 bases between the germline ends. The germline V gene encodes CDR1 WNHNN and CDR2 SYGVQD (reference sequence). The CDR3 DNA reads as TGCGCCAGCAGTGAGTCGGGGCATCGCTACGAGCAGTACTTC. Protein sequence: CASSESGHRYEQYF.

The rearrangement joins TRBV18 to TRBJ2-5; 9 bases are a match to TRBD1. The germline V gene encodes CDR1 KGHSH and CDR2 LQKENI. V gave up 3 bases and J gave up 2 bases; unmatched junction bases: 7. The CDR3 contains 16 residues. The CDR3 spells CASSPSGQGEQETQYF. As DNA, the CDR3 is TGTGCCAGCTCACCTTCGGGACAGGGAGAGCAAGAGACCCAGTACTTC.

This sequence joins TRBV6-5 and TRBJ1-4, with 8 bases that match TRBD1. J gave up 6 bases and V 2 bases, and 5 bases lay outside the gene matches. The germline gives CDR1 MNHEY, CDR2 SVGAGI. CDR3 length: 15 amino acids. The CDR3 spells CASSYRTGGDEKLFF. CDR3 DNA sequence: TGTGCCAGCAGTTACAGAACAGGGGGTGATGAAAAACTGTTTTTT.

CDR3 DNA sequence: TGCGCCAGCAGCTTAGGGACAGGGGGGAATGAGCAGTTCTTC. Its translation is CASSLGTGGNEQFF. This rearrangement joins TRBV5-1 to TRBJ2-1; TRBD1 matches at 11 bases. CDR3 length equals 14 residues. J lost 7 bases, V lost 2 bases, and 2 bases had no gene match. Germline values: CDR1 SGHRS, CDR2 YFSETQ.